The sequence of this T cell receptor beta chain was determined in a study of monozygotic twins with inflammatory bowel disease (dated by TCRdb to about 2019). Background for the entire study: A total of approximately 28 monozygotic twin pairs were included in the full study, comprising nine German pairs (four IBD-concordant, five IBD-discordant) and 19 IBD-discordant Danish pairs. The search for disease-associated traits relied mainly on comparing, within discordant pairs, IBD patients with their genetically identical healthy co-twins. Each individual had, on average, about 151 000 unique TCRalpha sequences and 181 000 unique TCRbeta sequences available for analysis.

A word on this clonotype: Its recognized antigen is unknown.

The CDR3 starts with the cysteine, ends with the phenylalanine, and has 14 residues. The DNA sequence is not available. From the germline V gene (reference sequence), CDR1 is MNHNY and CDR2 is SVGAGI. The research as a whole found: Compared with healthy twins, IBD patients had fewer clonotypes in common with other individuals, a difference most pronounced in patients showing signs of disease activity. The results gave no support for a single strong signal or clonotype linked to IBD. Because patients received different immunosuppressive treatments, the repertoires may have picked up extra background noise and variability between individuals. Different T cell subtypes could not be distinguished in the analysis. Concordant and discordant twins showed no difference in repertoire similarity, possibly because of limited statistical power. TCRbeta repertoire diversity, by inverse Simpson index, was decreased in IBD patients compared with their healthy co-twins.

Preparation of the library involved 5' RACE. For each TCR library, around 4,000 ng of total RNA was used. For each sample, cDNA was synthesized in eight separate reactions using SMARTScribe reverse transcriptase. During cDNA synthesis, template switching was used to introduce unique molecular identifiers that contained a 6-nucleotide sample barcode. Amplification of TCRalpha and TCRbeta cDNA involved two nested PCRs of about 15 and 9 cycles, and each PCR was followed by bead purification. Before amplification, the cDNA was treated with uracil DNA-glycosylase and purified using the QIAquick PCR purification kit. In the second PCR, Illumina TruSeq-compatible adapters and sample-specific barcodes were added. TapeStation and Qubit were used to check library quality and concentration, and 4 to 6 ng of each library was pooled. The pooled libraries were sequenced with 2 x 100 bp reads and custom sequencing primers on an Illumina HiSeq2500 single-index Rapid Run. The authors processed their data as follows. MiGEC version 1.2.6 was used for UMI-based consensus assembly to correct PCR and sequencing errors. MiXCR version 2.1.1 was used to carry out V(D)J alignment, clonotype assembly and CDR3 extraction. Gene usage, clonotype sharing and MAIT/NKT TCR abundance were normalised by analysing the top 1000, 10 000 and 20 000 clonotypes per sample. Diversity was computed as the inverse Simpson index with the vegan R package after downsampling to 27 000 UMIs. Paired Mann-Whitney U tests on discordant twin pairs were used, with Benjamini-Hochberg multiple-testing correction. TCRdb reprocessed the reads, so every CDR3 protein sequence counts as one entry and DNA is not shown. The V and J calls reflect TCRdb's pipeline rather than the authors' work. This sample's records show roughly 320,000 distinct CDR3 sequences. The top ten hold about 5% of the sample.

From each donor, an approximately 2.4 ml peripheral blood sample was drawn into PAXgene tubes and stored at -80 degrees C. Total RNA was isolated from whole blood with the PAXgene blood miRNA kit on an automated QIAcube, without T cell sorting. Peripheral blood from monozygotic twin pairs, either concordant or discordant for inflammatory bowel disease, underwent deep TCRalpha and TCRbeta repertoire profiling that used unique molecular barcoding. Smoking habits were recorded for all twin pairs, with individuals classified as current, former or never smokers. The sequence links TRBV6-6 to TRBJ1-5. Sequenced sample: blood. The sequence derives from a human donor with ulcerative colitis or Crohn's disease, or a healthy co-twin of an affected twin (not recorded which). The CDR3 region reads CASSYRQEGQPQHF.